Below are 16 T cell receptor beta chains sequenced from a single sample in a study of blood T cell repertoires in COVID-19. Measured with immunoSEQ multiplex PCR; TCRdb has only the in-frame clones, and not every one. The top ten clones hold about two fifths of a sample with about 35,000 clones, approximately 89% of them seen once. The sequencing sample was made of peripheral blood. These receptors all come from a man aged 55 to 69 with active or convalescent COVID-19.

J is TRBJ1-4 and V is TRBV25-1; D remains unclear. Germline V gene sequence: CDR1 MGHDK, CDR2 SYGVNS. With 2 bases removed from V and 5 bases from J, the gap between germline ends came to 12 bases. The CDR3 has 15 residues. Written as DNA, the CDR3 is TGTGCCAGCAGTGAACCCCGATCTATGAATGAAAAACTGTTTTTT. The encoded protein is CASSEPRSMNEKLFF.

The chain links TRBV2 to TRBJ1-3, with D possibly being TRBD1 (6 bases). Germline lookup yields CDR1 SNHLY and CDR2 FYNNEI. V was clipped by 7 bases and J by 0 bases, with 28 bases between them. There are 20 residues in the CDR3. Here the CDR3 reads CASNPRGTLQRRHSGNTIYF. CDR3 coding DNA: TGTGCCAGCAACCCAAGGGGGACACTCCAGCGGCGCCACTCTGGAAACACCATATATTTT.

This clone was seen once. The same CDR3 can be traced to other DNA sequences in this sample. V is TRBV12-3 or TRBV12-4 and J is TRBJ1-6; no definite D call. V dropped 3 bases and J dropped 7 bases, with 4 bases sitting between them. The CDR3 has 12 residues. CDR3 DNA sequence: TGTGCCAGCAGTTTCGGGAATTCACCCCTCCACTTT. Translation: CASSFGNSPLHF.

The gene calls are TRBV7-2 and TRBJ2-1; 7 bases match TRBD1. Germline values: CDR1 SGHTA, CDR2 FQGNSA. V lost 2 bases and J lost 1; bases outside the gene matches: 5. The CDR3 contains 16 residues. This CDR3 is CASSLSTGVSYNEQFF. Here the CDR3 DNA reads TGTGCCAGCAGCTTAAGTACAGGGGTGTCCTACAATGAGCAGTTCTTC.

The chain is built from TRBV25-1 and TRBJ1-2, with a tentative D call TRBD1 (6 bases). The CDR3 runs to 13 residues. The V end lost 7 bases, the J end lost 9 bases, and 18 bases lay between the germline ends. The germline CDR1 and CDR2 sequences are MGHDK and SYGVNS. CDR3 sequence: CASTGWGQGSYTF. The CDR3 DNA is TGTGCCAGCACCGGATGGGGCCAGGGGAGCTACACCTTC.

The chain has TRBV6-7 and TRBJ2-1, with TRBD2 matching 12 bases. TRBV6-7 belongs to the ORF category, with a function that is uncertain. This CDR3 has 14 residues. The junction had 3 bases not matched to a gene; V was cut back by 6 bases and J by 6 bases. The CDR3 here is CASRSSGRANEQFF. In nucleotides, the CDR3 is TGTGCCAGCAGGTCTAGCGGGAGGGCCAATGAGCAGTTCTTC.

The V and J genes are TRBV4-3 and TRBJ2-1; possible D gene TRBD1, 8 bases. This CDR3 has 17 residues. CDR1 is LGHNA and CDR2 is YSLEER in the germline V gene. Trimming took off 0 bases at V and 8 bases at J, with 20 bases between the two ends. The DNA for the CDR3 is TGCGCCAGCAGCCAAGATCAATTCCGGACAGGGAGGGATGAGCAGTTCTTC. This encodes CASSQDQFRTGRDEQFF.

V and J are TRBV5-1 and TRBJ1-5, with a tentative D call TRBD1 (6 bases). The CDR3 runs 15 residues. Germline V gives CDR1 SGHRS, CDR2 YFSETQ. Trimming left V 0 bases short and J 5 bases short, with 12 bases between. CDR3 amino acids: CASSLGGDTYQPQHF. CDR3 nucleotides: TGCGCCAGCAGCTTGGGTGGGGACACATATCAGCCCCAGCATTTT.

V is TRBV19 and J is TRBJ1-2; D is ambiguous. Between the trimmed V and J ends, which lost 8 bases and 5 bases, there was a span of 12 bases. CDR3 length: 12 residues. CDR1 and CDR2 from the germline V gene are LNHDA and SQIVND (reference sequence). CDR3 in DNA: TGTGCCAGTGCTGGAGGGCGGTATGGCTACACCTTC. It encodes CASAGGRYGYTF.

CDR3 in DNA: TGTGCCAGCAGTTTAGGCGGCGCCCTGGCTTTCTTT. This sequence encodes CASSLGGALAFF. The V and J genes are TRBV12-3 or TRBV12-4 and TRBJ1-1, with D uncertain. Trimming removed 1 base at V and 11 bases at J, with 11 bases between. This CDR3 has 12 amino acids.

This clone has just one count. The chain joins TRBV5-5 to TRBJ1-3, with a tentative D call TRBD1 (5 bases). Per the germline V gene, CDR1 is SGHKS and CDR2 is YYEKEE (reference sequence). The CDR3 is 17 residues long. Trimming stripped 5 bases from V and 0 bases from J, with 18 bases between. This CDR3 is CASSFGGTAVSGNTIYF. The DNA of the CDR3 is TGTGCCAGCAGTTTCGGCGGGACGGCCGTCTCTGGAAACACCATATATTTT.

The chain couples TRBV24-1 to TRBJ1-2; 8 bases line up with TRBD1. The CDR3 has 15 amino acids. The germline CDR1 and CDR2 sequences are KGHDR and SFDVKD. V shed 4 bases, J shed 8 bases, and the junction held 11 bases outside the gene matches. The CDR3 DNA is TGTGCCACCAGTGACCAACAGACAGGGGTGGGCGGCTACACCTTC. Its protein product is CATSDQQTGVGGYTF.

The chain is built from TRBV10-3 and TRBJ2-7; 10 bases match TRBD2. Germline V lookup: CDR1 ENHRY, CDR2 SYGVKD. There are 17 residues in the CDR3. The V and J ends lost 5 bases and 4 bases, in that order; junction bases with no gene match: 14. CDR3 sequence (DNA): TGTGCCATCAGTACCGGAGCTAGCGGGAGATCCCCTTACGAGCAGTACGTC. Encoded protein: CAISTGASGRSPYEQYV.

The chain combines TRBV2 with TRBJ2-1; 9 nucleotides align to TRBD2. The CDR3 sequence is 14 residues long. V was pared by 7 bases and J by 8 bases, with 9 bases of the junction left unmatched. The germline V gene has CDR1 SNHLY and CDR2 FYNNEI. The chain's CDR3 is CASNREGLADEQFF. Written as DNA, the CDR3 is TGTGCCAGCAATAGGGAGGGACTAGCCGATGAGCAGTTCTTC. Filled out from reference TRBV2 and TRBJ2-1, the complete variable domain reads EPEVTQTPSHQVTQMGQEVILRCVPISNHLYFYWYRQILGQKVEFLVSFYNNEISEKSEIFDDQFSVERPDGSNFTLKIRSTKLEDSAMYFCASNREGLADEQFFGPGTRLTVL.

The rearrangement links TRBV27 to TRBJ1-1, with 8 nucleotides matching TRBD1. This CDR3 comprises 14 residues. Germline values: CDR1 MNHEY, CDR2 SMNVEV (reference sequence). The V and J ends lost 6 bases and 5 bases, in that order; junction bases with no gene match: 8. The CDR3 loop is CASRRQGRITEAFF. In DNA form, the CDR3 reads TGTGCCAGCAGACGACAGGGGCGAATTACTGAAGCTTTCTTT.

The chain recombines TRBV7-8 with TRBJ1-5; weak D call: TRBD1 (6 bases). Trimming removed 1 base at V and 4 bases at J, with 11 bases between. The length of the CDR3 is 15 residues. Germline CDR1 reads SGHVS; CDR2 reads FQNEAQ. CDR3 DNA: TGTGCCAGCAGCTTAGAGGGGGGGGTAAATCAGCCCCAGCATTTT. This translates into CASSLEGGVNQPQHF.